A selection of T cell receptor beta chains follows, all from one sample in a study of cytomegalovirus exposure and HLA in healthy donors. The protocol was immunoSEQ multiplex PCR, while the TCRdb copy is restricted to in-frame clones and leaves out a portion. This sample has 150,000 to 170,000 clones, with 65% to 75% found just once. The specimen sequenced was PBMCs. These receptors all come from a man between 18 and 29 years old in good health and CMV-seronegative. CDR3s include the opening cysteine and the closing phenylalanine or tryptophan. A D gene is named only where the DNA matches it firmly. For some rows the clone size is stated as once, few or many, or as a class when expanded; others skip it.

v_gene: TRBV19
j_gene: TRBJ1-3
d_gene: TRBD1
abundance: -
CDR3nt: TGTGCCAGTAGTACTGGGACAGGGGCCGGAAACACCATATATTTT
CDR3aa: CASSTGTGAGNTIYF

v_gene: TRBV5-1
j_gene: TRBJ1-1
d_gene: -
abundance: -
CDR3nt: TGCGCCAGCAGCTTGTGGGCGAACACTGAAGCTTTCTTT
CDR3aa: CASSLWANTEAFF

v_gene: TRBV5-1
j_gene: TRBJ2-7
d_gene: TRBD1
abundance: -
CDR3nt: TGCGCCAGCAGCTTGGAACAGAGGGGGCGCGAGCAGTACTTC
CDR3aa: CASSLEQRGREQYF

v_gene: TRBV5-8
j_gene: TRBJ2-7
d_gene: TRBD1
abundance: -
CDR3nt: TGTGCCAGCAGCTTGAGGGCCATGACAGGGGGAAGCTCCTACGAGCAGTACTTC
CDR3aa: CASSLRAMTGGSSYEQYF

v_gene: TRBV19
j_gene: TRBJ2-2
d_gene: TRBD2
abundance: -
CDR3nt: TGTGCCAGTCGGGGGGTGGGAACCGGGGAGCTGTTTTTT
CDR3aa: CASRGVGTGELFF

v_gene: TRBV2
j_gene: TRBJ2-2
d_gene: TRBD2
abundance: -
CDR3nt: TGTGCCAGCACGGGAGCGGGGGGGTCGGCCGGGGAGCTGTTTTTT
CDR3aa: CASTGAGGSAGELFF

v_gene: TRBV5-4
j_gene: TRBJ2-1
d_gene: -
abundance: -
CDR3nt: TGTGCCAGCAGCCCGGGTGGAGCGGGCTCCTACAATGAGCAGTTCTTC
CDR3aa: CASSPGGAGSYNEQFF

v_gene: TRBV7-9
j_gene: TRBJ1-1
d_gene: -
abundance: -
CDR3nt: TGTGCCAGCAACCATGCGGGGGAAGCGTCGGGGAAAGCTTTCTTT
CDR3aa: CASNHAGEASGKAFF

v_gene: TRBV4-2
j_gene: TRBJ1-4
d_gene: -
abundance: -
CDR3nt: TGTGCCAGCAGCCAAGATGACCCGGGAGGGGATGAAAAACTGTTTTTT
CDR3aa: CASSQDDPGGDEKLFF

v_gene: TRBV5-4
j_gene: TRBJ1-1
d_gene: -
abundance: -
CDR3nt: TGTGCCAGCAGCTTGGAAAAAAGGGGTACTGAAGCTTTCTTT
CDR3aa: CASSLEKRGTEAFF

v_gene: TRBV6-6
j_gene: TRBJ2-3
d_gene: TRBD2
abundance: -
CDR3nt: TGTGCCAGCAGTTCCAATCAGCGGGGGGGCACAGATACGCAGTATTTT
CDR3aa: CASSSNQRGGTDTQYF

v_gene: TRBV5-1
j_gene: TRBJ2-2
d_gene: TRBD2
abundance: -
CDR3nt: TGCGCCAGCAGCCCCCCTCCGATCTTACGGCGCGGGGGGAACACCGGGGAGCTGTTTTTT
CDR3aa: CASSPPPILRRGGNTGELFF

v_gene: TRBV4-1
j_gene: TRBJ1-3
d_gene: -
abundance: -
CDR3nt: TGCGCCAGCAGCGCAGGGGTCCTTCTTTCCTCTGGAAACACCATATATTTT
CDR3aa: CASSAGVLLSSGNTIYF

v_gene: TRBV7-3
j_gene: TRBJ2-3
d_gene: -
abundance: few
CDR3nt: TGTGCCAGCAGCCCCAGCAGGGGGGGCACAGATACGCAGTATTTT
CDR3aa: CASSPSRGGTDTQYF

v_gene: TRBV6-1
j_gene: TRBJ2-2
d_gene: TRBD2
abundance: once
CDR3nt: TGTGCCAGCAGGCTGACTAGCCCCGACACCGGGGAGCTGTTTTTT
CDR3aa: CASRLTSPDTGELFF

v_gene: TRBV28
j_gene: TRBJ2-3
d_gene: TRBD2
abundance: few
CDR3nt: TGTGCCAGCAGTGCCGCTTTGGCGGGGGGGCCCTATACGCAGTATTTT
CDR3aa: CASSAALAGGPYTQYF

v_gene: TRBV28
j_gene: TRBJ1-2
d_gene: TRBD1
abundance: -
CDR3nt: TGTGCCAGCAGGACGACAGGGGGCAGTGGCTACACCTTC
CDR3aa: CASRTTGGSGYTF

v_gene: TRBV28
j_gene: TRBJ1-4
d_gene: -
abundance: -
CDR3nt: TGTGCCAGCAGCCGCCGGAGGGGAAGGGATGAAAAACTGTTTTTT
CDR3aa: CASSRRRGRDEKLFF

v_gene: TRBV4-3
j_gene: TRBJ2-3
d_gene: -
abundance: -
CDR3nt: TGCGCCAGCAGCCAAGATGGGGCAGGGGCGACAGATACGCAGTATTTT
CDR3aa: CASSQDGAGATDTQYF

v_gene: TRBV6-6
j_gene: TRBJ2-7
d_gene: -
abundance: -
CDR3nt: TGTGCCAGCAGTTGGACAGTCACCTACGAGCAGTACTTC
CDR3aa: CASSWTVTYEQYF

v_gene: TRBV4-1
j_gene: TRBJ2-3
d_gene: -
abundance: -
CDR3nt: TGCGCCAGCAGCCAAGATCGGGTGGGGCTAAGTGGTAGTACAGATACGCAGTATTTT
CDR3aa: CASSQDRVGLSGSTDTQYF

v_gene: TRBV11-1
j_gene: TRBJ2-3
d_gene: -
abundance: -
CDR3nt: TGTGCCAGCAGCAACCCCACAGAAGTGGCGCAGTATTTT
CDR3aa: CASSNPTEVAQYF

v_gene: TRBV7-2
j_gene: TRBJ2-3
d_gene: TRBD2
abundance: -
CDR3nt: TGTGCCAGCAGCCTTCGGACTAGCGGCGATGGGACGCAGTATTTT
CDR3aa: CASSLRTSGDGTQYF

v_gene: TRBV6-5
j_gene: TRBJ1-2
d_gene: TRBD1
abundance: -
CDR3nt: TGTGCCAGCAGTTTCGGGACAGGGACGGTTGAGGGCTACACCTTC
CDR3aa: CASSFGTGTVEGYTF

v_gene: TRBV6-4
j_gene: TRBJ1-6
d_gene: -
abundance: -
CDR3nt: TGTGCCAGCAGTGATGGCAGTAATTCACCCCTCCACTTT
CDR3aa: CASSDGSNSPLHF

v_gene: TRBV19
j_gene: TRBJ2-4
d_gene: -
abundance: -
CDR3nt: TGTGCCAGTTCCTGGGCCTCTACCAAAAACATTCAGTACTTC
CDR3aa: CASSWASTKNIQYF

v_gene: TRBV18
j_gene: TRBJ2-7
d_gene: -
abundance: -
CDR3nt: TGTGCCAGCTCCTTCACAGGACAGAGCTCCTACGAGCAGTACTTC
CDR3aa: CASSFTGQSSYEQYF

v_gene: TRBV6-1
j_gene: TRBJ1-4
d_gene: TRBD1
abundance: -
CDR3nt: TGTGCCAGCAGTGAAGCGGGTGGACAGGGGGCTCGAGAAAAACTGTTTTTT
CDR3aa: CASSEAGGQGAREKLFF

v_gene: TRBV27
j_gene: TRBJ2-3
d_gene: TRBD2
abundance: -
CDR3nt: TGTGCCAGCAGTTGGCCAACTAGCGAGAGGGGCACAGATACGCAGTATTTT
CDR3aa: CASSWPTSERGTDTQYF

v_gene: TRBV19
j_gene: TRBJ1-2
d_gene: -
abundance: -
CDR3nt: TGTGCCAGTAAGACCGGGTATGGCTACACCTTC
CDR3aa: CASKTGYGYTF

v_gene: TRBV5-6
j_gene: TRBJ2-2
d_gene: -
abundance: -
CDR3nt: TGTGCCAGCAGCTTTCCCGGGGATAACACCGGGGAGCTGTTTTTT
CDR3aa: CASSFPGDNTGELFF

v_gene: TRBV2
j_gene: TRBJ2-2
d_gene: TRBD1
abundance: -
CDR3nt: TGTGCCAGCAGCGGTCCCGGGACAGGGCCGCTACACACCGGGGAGCTGTTTTTT
CDR3aa: CASSGPGTGPLHTGELFF

v_gene: TRBV11-2
j_gene: TRBJ1-2
d_gene: TRBD1
abundance: -
CDR3nt: TGTGCCAGCAGCTTAGCAGGATCGGGGACAGGGTGGTATGGCTACACCTTC
CDR3aa: CASSLAGSGTGWYGYTF

v_gene: TRBV7-2
j_gene: TRBJ2-1
d_gene: TRBD2
abundance: once
CDR3nt: TGTGCCAGCAGCCGCGAGCGGGGGGGCCACAATGAGCAGTTCTTC
CDR3aa: CASSRERGGHNEQFF

v_gene: TRBV27
j_gene: TRBJ1-6
d_gene: -
abundance: -
CDR3nt: TGTGCCAGCAGGATCAGCTCCTATAATTCACCCCTCCACTTT
CDR3aa: CASRISSYNSPLHF

v_gene: TRBV4-1
j_gene: TRBJ1-1
d_gene: -
abundance: -
CDR3nt: TGCGCCAGCAGCCAAGCGTCAGTCATGAACACTGAAGCTTTCTTT
CDR3aa: CASSQASVMNTEAFF

v_gene: TRBV6-5
j_gene: TRBJ2-1
d_gene: -
abundance: -
CDR3nt: TGTGCCAGCAGCCACGCCGGGGGTGAGCAGTTCTTC
CDR3aa: CASSHAGGEQFF

v_gene: TRBV2
j_gene: TRBJ2-1
d_gene: TRBD2
abundance: -
CDR3nt: TGTGCCAGCAGTACTAGCGGGGACAATGAGCAGTTCTTC
CDR3aa: CASSTSGDNEQFF

v_gene: TRBV2
j_gene: TRBJ1-1
d_gene: -
abundance: -
CDR3nt: TGTGCCAGCAGCAGTCGGGGAATCACTGAAGCTTTCTTT
CDR3aa: CASSSRGITEAFF

v_gene: TRBV7-8
j_gene: TRBJ1-1
d_gene: -
abundance: few
CDR3nt: TGTGCCAGCAGCTTAGCTAATTACAGCCCGGCGGGTGAAGCTTTCTTT
CDR3aa: CASSLANYSPAGEAFF

v_gene: TRBV4-2
j_gene: TRBJ2-7
d_gene: TRBD1
abundance: -
CDR3nt: TGTGCCAGCAGCCACCCGGGACAGGGGCCCTACGAGCAGTACTTC
CDR3aa: CASSHPGQGPYEQYF

v_gene: TRBV5-1
j_gene: TRBJ2-3
d_gene: -
abundance: -
CDR3nt: TGCGCCAGCAGCGGGATTGGGGGCCCAGATACGCAGTATTTT
CDR3aa: CASSGIGGPDTQYF

v_gene: TRBV6-6
j_gene: TRBJ1-5
d_gene: TRBD1
abundance: -
CDR3nt: TGTGCCAGCAGCTCCGGGACAGGGAATCAGCCCCAGCATTTT
CDR3aa: CASSSGTGNQPQHF

v_gene: TRBV15
j_gene: TRBJ1-6
d_gene: -
abundance: -
CDR3nt: TGTGCCACCAGCGGGAGCTCCTATAATTCACCCCTCCACTTT
CDR3aa: CATSGSSYNSPLHF

v_gene: TRBV7-8
j_gene: TRBJ2-7
d_gene: TRBD1
abundance: -
CDR3nt: TGTGCCAGCAGCTTAAAGACAGGGGTCTACGAGCAGTACTTC
CDR3aa: CASSLKTGVYEQYF

v_gene: TRBV4-1
j_gene: TRBJ1-5
d_gene: -
abundance: -
CDR3nt: TGCGCCAGCAGCCAAGTGGCAGGGTTAGGGCCCCAGCATTTT
CDR3aa: CASSQVAGLGPQHF

v_gene: TRBV29-1
j_gene: TRBJ2-7
d_gene: -
abundance: -
CDR3nt: TGCAGCGTTGAAGGTCGGGGACTTTACGAGCAGTACTTC
CDR3aa: CSVEGRGLYEQYF

v_gene: TRBV6-5
j_gene: TRBJ1-1
d_gene: -
abundance: -
CDR3nt: TGTGCCAGCAGCAACAGGGTCGGGAACACTGAAGCTTTCTTT
CDR3aa: CASSNRVGNTEAFF

v_gene: TRBV5-1
j_gene: TRBJ1-1
d_gene: TRBD1
abundance: -
CDR3nt: TGCGCCAGCAGCTGGGGGGTCCCGGGACAGGGAATGAACACTGAAGCTTTCTTT
CDR3aa: CASSWGVPGQGMNTEAFF

v_gene: TRBV10-2
j_gene: TRBJ1-2
d_gene: TRBD1
abundance: few
CDR3nt: TGCGCCAGCAGATTCATTACAGGGGGTAGTCGCGGTGGCTACACCTTC
CDR3aa: CASRFITGGSRGGYTF

v_gene: TRBV19
j_gene: TRBJ1-5
d_gene: TRBD1
abundance: -
CDR3nt: TGTGCCAGTAGTCAGGGGGCAATTCAGCCCCAGCATTTT
CDR3aa: CASSQGAIQPQHF

v_gene: TRBV7-9
j_gene: TRBJ2-1
d_gene: -
abundance: -
CDR3nt: TGTGCCAGCAGCTTGGCGGGGCGCCACGGGGATGAGCAGTTCTTC
CDR3aa: CASSLAGRHGDEQFF

v_gene: TRBV11-2
j_gene: TRBJ1-6
d_gene: TRBD1
abundance: -
CDR3nt: TGTGCCAGCAGCTCTCTGACAGGGGCCCTCGGGTCACCCCTCCACTTT
CDR3aa: CASSSLTGALGSPLHF

v_gene: TRBV4-3
j_gene: TRBJ2-7
d_gene: TRBD2
abundance: few
CDR3nt: TGCGCCAGCAGCACCACTAGCGGGGGGGCCCACGAGCAGTACTTC
CDR3aa: CASSTTSGGAHEQYF

v_gene: TRBV27
j_gene: TRBJ1-6
d_gene: -
abundance: -
CDR3nt: TGTGCCAGCAGTTTCTTTGACGGGAGCTCCTATAATTCACCCCTCCACTTT
CDR3aa: CASSFFDGSSYNSPLHF